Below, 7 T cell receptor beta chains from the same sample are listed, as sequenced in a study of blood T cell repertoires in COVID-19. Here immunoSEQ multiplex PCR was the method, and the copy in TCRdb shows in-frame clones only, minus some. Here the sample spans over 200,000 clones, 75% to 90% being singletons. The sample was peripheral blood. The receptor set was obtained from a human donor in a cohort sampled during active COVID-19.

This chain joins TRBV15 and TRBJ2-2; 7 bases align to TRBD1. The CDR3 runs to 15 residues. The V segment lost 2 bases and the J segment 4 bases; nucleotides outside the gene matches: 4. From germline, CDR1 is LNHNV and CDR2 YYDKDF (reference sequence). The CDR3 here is CATSRLQGTTGELFF. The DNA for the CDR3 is TGTGCCACCAGCAGATTACAGGGGACCACCGGGGAGCTGTTTTTT.

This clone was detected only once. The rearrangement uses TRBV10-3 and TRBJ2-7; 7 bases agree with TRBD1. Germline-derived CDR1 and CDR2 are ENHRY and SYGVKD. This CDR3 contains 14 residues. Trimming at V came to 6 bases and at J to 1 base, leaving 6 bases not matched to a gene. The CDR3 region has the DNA TGTGCCATCAGCGCAGCGACAGGGTCCTACGAGCAGTACTTC. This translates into CAISAATGSYEQYF.

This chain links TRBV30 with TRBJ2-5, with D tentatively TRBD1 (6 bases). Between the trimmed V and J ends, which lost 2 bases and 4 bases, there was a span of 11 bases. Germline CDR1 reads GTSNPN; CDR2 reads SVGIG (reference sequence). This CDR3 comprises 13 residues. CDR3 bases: TGTGCCTGGAGTTACAGGGTTGGAGAGACCCAGTACTTC. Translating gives CAWSYRVGETQYF.

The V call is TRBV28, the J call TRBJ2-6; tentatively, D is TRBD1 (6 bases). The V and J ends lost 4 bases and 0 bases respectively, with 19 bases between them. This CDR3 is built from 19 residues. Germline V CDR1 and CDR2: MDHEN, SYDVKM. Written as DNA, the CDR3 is TGTGCCAGCAGTTCCCCTTACAGGGCACTACGCTCTGGGGCCAACGTCCTGACTTTC. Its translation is CASSSPYRALRSGANVLTF.

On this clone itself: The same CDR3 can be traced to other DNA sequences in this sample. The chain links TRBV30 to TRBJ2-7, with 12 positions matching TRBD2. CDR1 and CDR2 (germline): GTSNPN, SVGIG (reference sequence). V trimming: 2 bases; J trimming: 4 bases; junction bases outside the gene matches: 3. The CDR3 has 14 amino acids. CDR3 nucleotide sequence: TGTGCCTGGAGTTCAGGACTAGCGGGATACGAGCAGTACTTC. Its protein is CAWSSGLAGYEQYF.

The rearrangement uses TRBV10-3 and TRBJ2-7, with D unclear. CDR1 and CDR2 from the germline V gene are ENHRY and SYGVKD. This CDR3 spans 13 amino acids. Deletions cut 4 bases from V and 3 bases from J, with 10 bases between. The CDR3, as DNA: TGTGCCATCAGTGGGGCGCTGAGCTACGAGCAGTACTTC. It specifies CAISGALSYEQYF.

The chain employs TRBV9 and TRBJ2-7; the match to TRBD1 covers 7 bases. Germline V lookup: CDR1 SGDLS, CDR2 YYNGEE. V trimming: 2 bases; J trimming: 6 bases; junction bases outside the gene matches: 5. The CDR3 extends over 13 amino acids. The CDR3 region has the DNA TGTGCCAGCAGCGTCCCAGGGGGTAGCGAGCAGTACTTC. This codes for CASSVPGGSEQYF.